The 3 T cell receptor beta chains listed next were all sequenced from one sample in a study of shared clonotypes between healthy human individuals. Method: immunoSEQ multiplex PCR; TCRdb's copy keeps in-frame clones and lacks some. The sample carries 2 million to 2.5 million clones, roughly 93% recorded once. Sequenced sample: naive CD4+ T cells from PBMCs. Subset: CD45RA+ positively selected. These TCRs come from a man younger than 35 in good health. Some clones in this sample may be carry-over from other donors' samples.

The chain joins TRBV28 to TRBJ2-7, with 7 positions matching TRBD2. V was pared by 4 bases and J by 0 bases, with 12 bases of the junction left unmatched. This CDR3 comprises 17 residues. In germline, CDR1 is MDHEN, CDR2 SYDVKM. The DNA for the CDR3 is TGTGCCAGCAGTTCTTTCGGGAGGACCGCTAACTCCTACGAGCAGTACTTC. It yields the protein CASSSFGRTANSYEQYF.

The chain is built from TRBV30 and TRBJ2-1; unclear D gene. The CDR3 is 13 amino acids. Germline CDR1 reads GTSNPN; CDR2 reads SVGIG (reference sequence). Trimming took off 2 bases at V and 8 bases at J, with 13 bases between the two ends. CDR3 sequence reads: CAWSPLLLDEQFF. Written as DNA, the CDR3 is TGTGCCTGGAGTCCCTTGTTACTCGATGAGCAGTTCTTC.

The rearrangement links TRBV6-5 to TRBJ1-5; D unresolved. This CDR3 is 14 amino acids long. Trimming stripped 2 bases from V and 4 bases from J, with 9 bases between. CDR1 is MNHEY, CDR2 SVGAGI, per germline. DNA of the CDR3: TGTGCCAGCAGTTACCGACCGTCAAATCAGCCCCAGCATTTT. Its translation: CASSYRPSNQPQHF.